One sample yielded the 17 T cell receptor beta chains listed below, sequenced in a study of blood T cell repertoires in COVID-19. TCRdb keeps only in-frame clones here, not all; method: immunoSEQ multiplex PCR. The sample has about 170,000 clones, around 87% seen once. Material for sequencing was peripheral blood. The receptor source for this set is a woman of 80 years or more with COVID-19, enrolled during active disease.

V and J are TRBV19 and TRBJ2-7; TRBD1 agrees at 8 bases. V shed 4 bases and J 0 bases; nucleotides not matched to a gene: 2. The CDR3 sequence is 14 residues long. The germline CDR1 and CDR2 sequences are LNHDA and SQIVND (reference sequence). This chain's CDR3 is CASSTDRGSYEQYF. The DNA for the CDR3 is TGTGCCAGTAGTACTGACAGGGGCTCCTACGAGCAGTACTTC.

This clone has only one observation. V usage is TRBV7-3 and J usage is TRBJ2-7, with D unclear. The germline V gene encodes CDR1 SGHTA and CDR2 FQGTGA. V was pared by 6 bases and J by 0 bases, with 24 bases between. The CDR3 sequence is 18 residues long. CDR3 in amino acids: CASRPSPPQCVSSYEQYF. DNA for the CDR3: TGTGCCAGCAGACCAAGCCCACCCCAATGCGTTAGCTCCTACGAGCAGTACTTC.

The chain joins TRBV19 to TRBJ1-2; D is possibly TRBD1 (5 bases). The V end was cut by 7 bases, the J end by 7 bases, with 16 bases between. Germline V gene sequence: CDR1 LNHDA, CDR2 SQIVND (reference sequence). The CDR3 totals 13 residues. DNA of the CDR3: TGTGCCAGTACCAGCCAGGGCTTCCTTGGCTACACCTTC. Amino acids: CASTSQGFLGYTF.

The rearrangement joins TRBV5-1 to TRBJ1-1, with a possible D match to TRBD1 (5 bases). The V and J ends lost 0 bases and 2 bases respectively, with 11 bases between them. CDR3 size: 15 residues. Germline assignment: CDR1 SGHRS and CDR2 YFSETQ. The CDR3 coding sequence is TGCGCCAGCAGCTTGGCGGAGGGGAGAAACACTGAAGCTTTCTTT. This gives the protein CASSLAEGRNTEAFF. Using reference TRBV5-1 and TRBJ1-1 for the parts outside the CDR3, the full variable domain is KAGVTQTPRYLIKTRGQQVTLSCSPISGHRSVSWYQQTPGQGLQFLFEYFSETQRNKGNFPGRFSGRQFSNSRSEMNVSTLELGDSALYLCASSLAEGRNTEAFFGQGTRLTVV.

This sequence joins TRBV7-2 and TRBJ1-2; TRBD1 agrees at 10 bases. Germline CDR1 SGHTA, CDR2 FQGNSA. This CDR3 comprises 13 residues. The V and J ends lost 5 bases and 8 bases, in that order; junction bases with no gene match: 5. The CDR3 loop is CASSVRDRGGYTF. The CDR3 coding sequence is TGTGCCAGCAGCGTCCGGGACAGGGGAGGCTACACCTTC.

The gene calls are TRBV4-2 and TRBJ1-1, with TRBD1 matching 8 bases. CDR3 length: 14 amino acids. The germline V gene has CDR1 LGHNA and CDR2 YNFKEQ. The trim removed 4 bases at V and 4 bases at J, leaving 5 bases unmatched. The CDR3 here is CASSLGTGGTEAFF. CDR3 sequence (DNA): TGTGCCAGCAGCCTCGGCACAGGGGGCACTGAAGCTTTCTTT.

The chain recombines TRBV18 with TRBJ1-5; a possible D gene is TRBD1 (5 bases). Trimming took off 2 bases at V and 7 bases at J, with 15 bases between the two ends. This CDR3 is built from 15 residues. Per germline, CDR1 KGHSH and CDR2 LQKENI. The CDR3 reads CASSPGLGRGQPQHF. The CDR3 DNA is TGTGCCAGCTCACCAGGGCTAGGGAGGGGACAGCCCCAGCATTTT.

The V gene is TRBV19, the J gene TRBJ2-6, with a weak D call TRBD1 (7 bases). Germline values: CDR1 LNHDA, CDR2 SQIVND (reference sequence). V gave up 4 bases and J gave up 0 bases, with 16 bases separating them. There are 18 residues in the CDR3. The CDR3, as DNA: TGTGCCAGTAGTACCAGACAGGGACTTTCCTCTGGGGCCAACGTCCTGACTTTC. This translates into CASSTRQGLSSGANVLTF.

This sequence joins TRBV27 and TRBJ2-7; TRBD2 might be the D (5 bases). Trimming took 8 bases from V and 4 from J, leaving 15 bases between them. This CDR3 comprises 13 residues. Germline CDR1 reads MNHEY; CDR2 reads SMNVEV (reference sequence). The DNA for the CDR3 is TGTGCCAGCGGGCGGGTCGGGATATACGAGCAGTACTTC. Translating it yields CASGRVGIYEQYF.

The rearrangement joins TRBV11-2 to TRBJ2-3; no clear D. Trimming pared 1 base from V and 6 bases from J, leaving 5 bases between. The germline V gene has CDR1 SGHAT and CDR2 FQNNGV. This CDR3 has 12 amino acids. CDR3 coding DNA: TGTGCCAGCAGCTTAGGGGCGGATACGCAGTATTTT. Amino acids: CASSLGADTQYF.

The V call is TRBV11-3, the J call TRBJ1-1; D unresolved. Germline lookup yields CDR1 SGHNT and CDR2 YENEEA. Trimming took 5 bases from V and 3 from J, leaving 10 bases between them. This CDR3 is 13 amino acids long. In DNA, the CDR3 is TGTGCCAGCAGCGGAGGCCAGTACACTGAAGCTTTCTTT. Amino acids: CASSGGQYTEAFF.

Only one count was recorded for this clone. The rearrangement uses TRBV4-2 and TRBJ2-1, with TRBD2 matching over 8 bases. The germline V gene encodes CDR1 LGHNA and CDR2 YNFKEQ. CDR3 length: 16 residues. Trimming took 0 bases from V and 6 from J; bases not matched to a gene: 7. The CDR3 DNA follows: TGTGCCAGCAGCCAAGATACGGGAGGGCCCGGCAATGAGCAGTTCTTC. Its translation: CASSQDTGGPGNEQFF.

The chain employs TRBV20-1 and TRBJ2-3, with 7 bases matching TRBD2. The CDR3 has 15 amino acids. Losses at the gene ends were 3 bases for V and 2 bases for J; bases not matched to a gene: 8. In germline, CDR1 is DFQATT, CDR2 SNEGSKA (reference sequence). CDR3 residues: CSASSLAAYTDTQYF. The DNA for the CDR3 is TGCAGTGCTAGTTCGCTAGCGGCCTACACAGATACGCAGTATTTT.

The rearrangement joins TRBV11-2 to TRBJ2-7; D may be TRBD2 (6 bases). The CDR3 sequence is 15 residues long. Trimming removed 5 bases at V and 4 bases at J, with 18 bases between. CDR1 is SGHAT, CDR2 FQNNGV, per germline. The CDR3 spells CASSLRDLQGYEQYF. The CDR3 nucleotides read TGTGCCAGCAGCCTCAGGGACTTGCAAGGGTACGAGCAGTACTTC.

This chain connects TRBV6-2 or TRBV6-3 to TRBJ1-1; TRBD1 matches 11 bases. Looked up from germline, CDR1 is MNHEY and CDR2 is SVGEGT. CDR3 length: 17 residues. Losses at the gene ends were 2 bases for V and 0 bases for J; bases not matched to a gene: 5. The CDR3 nucleotides read TGTGCCAGCAGTTACCCGGACAGGGGGCCCCTGAACACTGAAGCTTTCTTT. The encoded protein is CASSYPDRGPLNTEAFF.

This clone was seen a handful of times. The rearrangement joins TRBV3-1 (or the pseudogene TRBV3-2) to TRBJ2-5, with TRBD2 matching 16 bases. CDR3 size: 18 residues. CDR1 and CDR2 from the germline V gene are LGHDT and YNNKEL (reference sequence). The V segment lost 4 bases and the J segment 4 bases; nucleotides outside the gene matches: 9. The CDR3: CASSRGLAGGSAGETQYF. DNA of the CDR3: TGTGCCAGCAGCCGGGGACTAGCGGGAGGGAGCGCGGGAGAGACCCAGTACTTC.

The chain joins TRBV15 to TRBJ2-7; 11 nucleotides line up with TRBD1. The ends lost 5 bases at V and 3 bases at J; junction bases unmatched: 6. Germline loops: CDR1 LNHNV, CDR2 YYDKDF (reference sequence). CDR3 length: 15 amino acids. This CDR3 is CATSGDRGSVYEQYF. In nucleotides, the CDR3 is TGTGCCACCAGCGGGGACAGGGGGTCGGTCTACGAGCAGTACTTC.